A selection of T cell receptor beta chains follows, all from one sample in a study of T-cell reconstitution after alpha-beta-depleted transplantation in children. TCRdb independently ran MiXCR on the PCR reads; one entry per CDR3 protein. Of approximately 31,000 distinct CDR3 sequences in the sample, roughly 6.5% were seen once. Sequenced material: peripheral blood, taken 60 days after TCRalphabeta/CD19-depleted stem cell transplant. The source is a child younger than two who had a stem cell transplant for acute myeloid leukemia, so the T cells may come from the graft donor. The CDR3 runs from the conserved cysteine through the conserved F or W. A D gene is named only where the DNA matches it firmly. Clone sizes are given selectively: once, few, many, or a class where the clone is expanded.

v_call,clone_size,d_call,cdr3_length,j_call,cdr3_nt,cdr3_aa
TRBV24-1,many,TRBD1,15,TRBJ2-1,TGTGCCACCAGTGACCTGACAGGGCCGCACAATGAGCAGTTCTTC,CATSDLTGPHNEQFF
TRBV28,once,TRBD1,13,TRBJ1-2,TGTGCCAGCAGTTGGACAGGTTTGGAGGGCTACACCTTC,CASSWTGLEGYTF
TRBV27,many,.,13,TRBJ2-1,TGTGCCAGCAGTTTAACATACTACAATGAGCAGTTCTTC,CASSLTYYNEQFF
TRBV5-1,many,TRBD1,15,TRBJ1-2,TGCGCCAGCAGCTTTACCGGGACAGGGGAGGGAGGCTACACCTTC,CASSFTGTGEGGYTF
TRBV5-1,many,.,14,TRBJ2-3,TGCGCCACCAAGAGGGACACCCCTGGAGATACGCAGTATTTT,CATKRDTPGDTQYF
TRBV2,many,.,20,TRBJ2-5,TGTGCCAGAATGAGACGCGCGCAGCGGCTAGCAGAAAAGTACCAAGAGACCCAGTACTTC,CARMRRAQRLAEKYQETQYF
TRBV7-8,few,.,14,TRBJ2-6,TGTGCCAGCAGCTCTGACTCTGGGGCCAACGTCCTGACTTTC,CASSSDSGANVLTF
TRBV7-9,.,TRBD1,15,TRBJ2-5,TGTGCCAGCAGCCGGACAGGCGCCGTCCAAGAGACCCAGTACTTC,CASSRTGAVQETQYF
TRBV12-3/TRBV12-4,many,.,13,TRBJ2-3,TGTGCCAGCAGTTTAGTCGAGCAAGATACGCAGTATTTT,CASSLVEQDTQYF
TRBV5-1,many,.,14,TRBJ2-5,TGCGCCAGCAGTCGGTTAAAGGCCGGGATGACCCAGTACTTC,CASSRLKAGMTQYF
TRBV27,many,TRBD1,14,TRBJ2-5,TGTGCCAGCAGTCCCAGGGGGCGAGGAGAGACCCAGTACTTC,CASSPRGRGETQYF
TRBV12-3/TRBV12-4,many,TRBD2,18,TRBJ2-3,TGTGCCAGCAGTTTCGAGGATGGAGCGGGAGTTAGCACAGATACGCAGTATTTT,CASSFEDGAGVSTDTQYF
TRBV3-1,.,.,15,TRBJ2-1,TGTGCCTGCACCCCTCTCCCGCACGGGGCCAATGAGCAGTTCTTC,CACTPLPHGANEQFF
TRBV7-9,many,.,14,TRBJ1-5,TGTGCCGTAGGGGCAGGGGATAGCAATCAGCCCCAGCATTTT,CAVGAGDSNQPQHF
TRBV3-1,many,.,13,TRBJ2-3,TGTGCCAGCAGCCAAGAAGTTACAGATACGCAGTATTTT,CASSQEVTDTQYF
TRBV28,many,.,13,TRBJ2-4,TGTGCCAGCAGCGACGCCCAGGGAGACATTCAGTACTTC,CASSDAQGDIQYF
TRBV30,many,.,14,TRBJ1-4,TGTGCCTGGAGTGTATACTCAACTAATGAAAAACTGTTTTTT,CAWSVYSTNEKLFF
TRBV4-3,many,.,17,TRBJ2-1,TGCGCCAGCAGCCAAGTATTTTGGATAGCGAGATACAATGAGCAGTTCTTC,CASSQVFWIARYNEQFF
TRBV5-1,many,TRBD1,16,TRBJ1-1,TGCGCCAGCAGCTTCTCACAGGGGAGGGCGAACACTGAAGCTTTCTTT,CASSFSQGRANTEAFF
TRBV6-2/TRBV6-3,many,.,15,TRBJ2-7,TGTGCCAGCAGTGCGGATCAGGGGGGCTCCTACGAGCAGTACTTC,CASSADQGGSYEQYF
TRBV20-1,many,.,13,TRBJ2-5,TGCAGTGCTAGACCCCGGTACCAAGAGACCCAGTACTTC,CSARPRYQETQYF
TRBV29-1,many,.,11,TRBJ2-7,TGCAGCGTTGACAGGGAAGGCGAGCAGTACTTC,CSVDREGEQYF
TRBV6-5,medium-sized,.,13,TRBJ2-2,TGTGCCAGCACCAACTCCGGGACCGGGGAGCTGTTTTTT,CASTNSGTGELFF
TRBV30,many,.,13,TRBJ2-7,TGTGCCTGGAGTGCCAGGAACTTCTACGAGCAGTACTTC,CAWSARNFYEQYF
TRBV11-2,.,.,15,TRBJ2-5,TGTGCCAGCAGCCCCGGACCGGCCCCACAAGAGACCCAGTACTTC,CASSPGPAPQETQYF
TRBV4-2,many,.,16,TRBJ2-7,TGTGCCAGCAGCCCCCAGGGTTCAGGGCGAGCCTACGAGCAGTACTTC,CASSPQGSGRAYEQYF
TRBV24-1,many,.,18,TRBJ2-3,TGTGCCACCAGTGCCCAATCCCGAGACAGGACGAGCACAGATACGCAGTATTTT,CATSAQSRDRTSTDTQYF
TRBV5-5,few,.,12,TRBJ2-3,TGTGCCAGCAGCCCCCCCCCCGGTACGCAGTATTTT,CASSPPPGTQYF
TRBV6-2/TRBV6-3,many,.,11,TRBJ1-2,TGTGCCAGCCGGACAGCGGATGGCTACACCTTC,CASRTADGYTF
TRBV30,.,.,13,TRBJ2-6,TGTGCCTGGTATAGAAGGGGGGCCAACGTCCTGACTTTC,CAWYRRGANVLTF
TRBV14,many,.,15,TRBJ2-1,TGTGCCAGCAGCCAAGATGGGGGGGGGGCGGTTGAGCAGTTCTTC,CASSQDGGGAVEQFF
TRBV7-8,many,.,16,TRBJ2-2,TGTGCCAGCAGCTTAGATAGGACCGGGCTCACCGGGGAGCTGTTTTTT,CASSLDRTGLTGELFF
TRBV9,many,.,15,TRBJ1-1,TGTGCCAGCAGCGGGGGGGCTGGCAGGGACACTGAAGCTTTCTTT,CASSGGAGRDTEAFF
TRBV5-1,many,TRBD2,16,TRBJ2-2,TGCGCCAGCAGCCCCGGACTAGCGGGAAGAACCGGGGAGCTGTTTTTT,CASSPGLAGRTGELFF
TRBV4-3,many,.,17,TRBJ2-6,TGCGCCAGCAGCCAGGATTGGGGGCGTTCTGGGGCCAACGTCCTGACTTTC,CASSQDWGRSGANVLTF
TRBV6-2/TRBV6-3,many,.,12,TRBJ2-7,TGTGCCAGCAGTTGGACAACCTACGAGCAGTACTTC,CASSWTTYEQYF
TRBV21-1,few,.,20,TRBJ1-5,TGTGCCAGCAGCATTCTCCGCTCGGGGGGAGTTATCGATAGCAATCAGCCCCAGCATTTT,CASSILRSGGVIDSNQPQHF
TRBV20-1,few,TRBD1,14,TRBJ1-1,TGCAGTGCTAGAGAGGACAGGGGGCCGGCTGAAGCTTTCTTT,CSAREDRGPAEAFF
TRBV7-8,many,TRBD2,16,TRBJ2-3,TGTGCCAGCAGCTCGGGACTAGCGGGATCTGGAGATACGCAGTATTTT,CASSSGLAGSGDTQYF
TRBV29-1,many,.,10,TRBJ2-1,TGCAGCGTTGATAGGGATGAGCAGTTCTTC,CSVDRDEQFF
TRBV5-6,many,.,15,TRBJ1-1,TGTGCCAGCAGCGGTTACTGGGGGAAGAACACTGAAGCTTTCTTT,CASSGYWGKNTEAFF
TRBV12-3/TRBV12-4,many,.,16,TRBJ2-1,TGTGCCAGCAGTTCCCTCGGGACGGGAGTGTGGAATGAGCAGTTCTTC,CASSSLGTGVWNEQFF